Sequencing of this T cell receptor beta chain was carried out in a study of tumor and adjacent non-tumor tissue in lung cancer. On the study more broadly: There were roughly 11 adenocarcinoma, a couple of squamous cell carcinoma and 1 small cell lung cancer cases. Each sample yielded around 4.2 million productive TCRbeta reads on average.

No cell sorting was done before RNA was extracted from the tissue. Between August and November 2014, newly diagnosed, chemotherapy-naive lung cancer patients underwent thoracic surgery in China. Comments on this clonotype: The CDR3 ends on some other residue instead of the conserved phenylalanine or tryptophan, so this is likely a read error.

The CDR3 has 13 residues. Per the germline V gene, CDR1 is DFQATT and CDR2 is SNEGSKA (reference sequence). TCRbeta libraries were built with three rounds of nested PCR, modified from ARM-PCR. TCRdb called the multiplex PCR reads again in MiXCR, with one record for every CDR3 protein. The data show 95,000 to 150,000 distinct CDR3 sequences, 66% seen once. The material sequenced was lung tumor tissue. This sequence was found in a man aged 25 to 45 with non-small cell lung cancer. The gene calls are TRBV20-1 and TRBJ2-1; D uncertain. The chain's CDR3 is CSANDWVPNVQFL. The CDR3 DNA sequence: TGCAGTGCCAATGATTGGGTGCCCAATGTGCAGTTCTTA.